This TCR beta chain emerged from a study of PD-1 blockade in classical Hodgkin lymphoma. Study-level findings and limits: With respect to the repertoire differences, their causes, possibly disease activity or prior therapy, remain undefined. Diminished baseline TCR diversity has been reported in newly diagnosed patients relative to healthy donors.

All patients relapsed after autologous stem cell transplantation, and brentuximab vedotin exposure varied. The CDR3 sequence is 14 residues long. From germline, CDR1 is MNHEY and CDR2 SMNVEV (reference sequence). Trimming stripped 3 bases from V and 4 bases from J, with 10 bases between. This clone was seen a handful of times. Its specificity is unknown. This sample includes further DNA sequences coding for the same CDR3. Only in-frame clones appear in the TCRdb table, and some are missing; sequencing was by immunoSEQ multiplex PCR. The sample has over 20,000 clones; around 80% are singletons. This clonotype was sampled from a human donor with classical Hodgkin lymphoma. Sequencing used peripheral blood mononuclear cells (PBMCs), obtained before the second cycle of nivolumab. The V gene is TRBV27, the J gene TRBJ2-1; possible D gene TRBD2, 6 bases. CDR3 coding DNA: TGTGCCAGCAGTTTGGGAGCGGGTTACAATGAGCAGTTCTTC. Protein: CASSLGAGYNEQFF.